The 29 T cell receptor beta chains below were found in one sample sequenced in a study of blood T cell repertoires in COVID-19. Libraries were prepared by immunoSEQ multiplex PCR; TCRdb keeps only in-frame clonotypes and omits some of them. Among about 18,000 clones listed, about 81% were seen once. Sequences were obtained from peripheral blood. All receptors derive from a middle-aged man with active or convalescent COVID-19.

This chain connects TRBV15 to TRBJ1-1, with D hard to call. Germline V lookup: CDR1 LNHNV, CDR2 YYDKDF (reference sequence). V was shortened by 5 bases and J by 2 bases, with 12 bases between the two germline ends. This CDR3 has 14 amino acids. CDR3 protein: CATSRGRSNTEAFF. In nucleotides, the CDR3 is TGTGCCACCAGCCGCGGGAGAAGCAACACTGAAGCTTTCTTT.

The chain links TRBV7-9 to TRBJ1-2; D is ambiguous. The V gene's germline CDR1 is SEHNR and CDR2 FQNEAQ (reference sequence). CDR3 length equals 12 residues. The V end lost 1 base, the J end lost 7 bases, and 7 bases lay between the germline ends. The CDR3 spells CASSLGPSGYTF. CDR3 coding DNA: TGTGCCAGCAGCTTAGGCCCCAGTGGCTACACCTTC.

The V call is TRBV2, the J call TRBJ2-3; TRBD1 matches at 9 bases. Germline V lookup: CDR1 SNHLY, CDR2 FYNNEI. V gave up 4 bases and J gave up 6 bases; unmatched junction bases: 11. This CDR3 spans 16 amino acids. The CDR3, as DNA: TGTGCCAGCAGTGTCGGCGACAGGGGGTTCACCGATACGCAGTATTTT. Translating it yields CASSVGDRGFTDTQYF.

The chain uses TRBV14 and TRBJ1-2; D might be TRBD1 (5 bases). V was pared by 4 bases and J by 4 bases, with 10 bases between. Per the germline V gene, CDR1 is SGHDN and CDR2 is FVKESK. The CDR3 sequence is 13 residues long. The CDR3: CASSPPGGYGYTF. CDR3 nucleotide sequence: TGTGCCAGCAGCCCCCCGGGGGGCTATGGCTACACCTTC.

The genes are TRBV4-3 and TRBJ2-7; 8 bases map to TRBD2. The CDR3 length is 15 residues. The V segment lost 1 base and the J segment 0 bases; nucleotides outside the gene matches: 2. Germline V gives CDR1 LGHNA, CDR2 YSLEER. The CDR3 protein is CASSQAGTSSYEQYF. DNA of the CDR3: TGCGCCAGCAGCCAAGCCGGGACTAGCTCCTACGAGCAGTACTTC.

This chain connects TRBV12-3 or TRBV12-4 to TRBJ1-1; the D is unclear. Trimming pared 3 bases from V and 2 bases from J, leaving 7 bases between. This CDR3 is 13 amino acids long. The CDR3 sequence is CASSFLPNTEAFF. Written as DNA, the CDR3 is TGTGCCAGCAGTTTTCTTCCTAACACTGAAGCTTTCTTT.

The chain has TRBV3-1 (or the pseudogene TRBV3-2) and TRBJ1-4; 8 nucleotides agree with TRBD1. This CDR3 has 17 residues. The junction had 10 bases not matched to a gene; V was cut back by 6 bases and J by 1 base. Germline CDR1 and CDR2: LGHDT and YNNKEL (reference sequence). CDR3 amino acids: CASSRRGQGGTNEKLFF. Written as DNA, the CDR3 is TGTGCCAGCAGTAGACGTGGACAGGGTGGAACTAATGAAAAACTGTTTTTT.

The chain links TRBV2 to TRBJ2-7; 7 nucleotides align to TRBD2. CDR1 is SNHLY, CDR2 FYNNEI, per germline. The CDR3 extends over 15 amino acids. V shed 3 bases and J 2 bases; nucleotides not matched to a gene: 7. CDR3 region: CASSEGGRWTYEQYF. The CDR3 coding sequence is TGTGCCAGCAGTGAGGGAGGGAGATGGACCTACGAGCAGTACTTC.

The chain uses TRBV5-1 and TRBJ2-3; no clear D. This CDR3 contains 13 residues. The germline gives CDR1 SGHRS, CDR2 YFSETQ. V was cut by 2 bases and J by 3 bases, with 7 bases left in between. The CDR3 bases are TGCGCCAGCAGCTTAGCAGGTACAGATACGCAGTATTTT. Its protein is CASSLAGTDTQYF.

This sequence joins TRBV7-9 and TRBJ1-6, with no clear D. V gave up 5 bases and J gave up 0 bases, with 11 bases separating them. CDR1 is SEHNR, CDR2 FQNEAQ, per germline (reference sequence). The CDR3 is 16 amino acids. Here the CDR3 DNA reads TGTGCCAGCAGCCCTAGCACAAGCTCCTATAATTCACCCCTCCACTTT. It codes for CASSPSTSSYNSPLHF.

This sequence joins TRBV5-4 and TRBJ2-5, with 10 bases matching TRBD2. With 2 bases clipped from V and 2 bases from J, the junction kept 3 bases outside the gene matches. The CDR3 sequence is 15 residues long. Per the germline V gene, CDR1 is SGHNT and CDR2 is YYREEE (reference sequence). CDR3 nucleotides: TGTGCCAGCAGCTTAGTAGCGGGGGGTCAAGAGACCCAGTACTTC. The encoded protein is CASSLVAGGQETQYF.

The J gene is TRBJ1-2, the V gene TRBV7-9; D is unclear. Germline V gives CDR1 SEHNR, CDR2 FQNEAQ (reference sequence). The CDR3 covers 12 residues. Trimming removed 0 bases from V and 7 bases from J, with 6 bases in between. The CDR3 reads CASSLAGSGYTF. CDR3 coding DNA: TGTGCCAGCAGCTTAGCGGGGAGTGGCTACACCTTC.

This clone was seen a few times. V usage is TRBV13 and J usage is TRBJ1-4; TRBD1 agrees at 8 bases. Trimming at V came to 5 bases and at J to 7 bases, leaving 6 bases not matched to a gene. CDR1 and CDR2 (germline): PRHDT, FYEKMQ (reference sequence). The CDR3 is made up of 14 amino acids. The DNA of the CDR3 is TGTGCCAGCAGCCCGGACAGGGCGTTTGAAAAACTGTTTTTT. This sequence encodes CASSPDRAFEKLFF.

The J gene is TRBJ2-7, the V gene TRBV12-3 or TRBV12-4; D is perhaps TRBD1 (6 bases). V lost 6 bases, J lost 5 bases, and 8 bases lay in between. The CDR3 sequence is 11 residues long. CDR3 loop: CASRGAHEQYF. The CDR3 nucleotides read TGTGCCAGCAGGGGGGCCCACGAGCAGTACTTC.

This chain links TRBV30 with TRBJ1-5; TRBD1 matches at 7 bases. CDR1 is GTSNPN, CDR2 SVGIG, per germline (reference sequence). This CDR3 spans 16 amino acids. The junction had 11 bases not matched to a gene; V was cut back by 2 bases and J by 4 bases. This chain's CDR3 is CAWSFKTGWENQPQHF. CDR3 DNA sequence: TGTGCCTGGAGTTTTAAGACAGGGTGGGAAAATCAGCCCCAGCATTTT.

The chain is built from TRBV29-1 and TRBJ1-4; D unclear. Trimming took 7 bases from V and 7 from J, leaving 13 bases between them. This CDR3 is built from 12 residues. From germline, CDR1 is SQVTM and CDR2 ANQGSEA. Here the CDR3 DNA reads TGCAGCGCCGCCCGAGGAGGTGAAAAACTGTTTTTT. Protein: CSAARGGEKLFF.

The sample holds a few counts of this clone. The chain uses TRBV19 and TRBJ2-2; 9 bases line up with TRBD1. J gave up 4 bases and V 3 bases, and 6 bases lay outside the gene matches. Per the germline V gene, CDR1 is LNHDA and CDR2 is SQIVND (reference sequence). The CDR3 length is 16 residues. In DNA form, the CDR3 reads TGTGCCAGTAGTATGGGACAGGGTGCTGGCACCGGGGAGCTGTTTTTT. Its protein is CASSMGQGAGTGELFF.

This clone was recorded a few times. V and J are TRBV7-2 and TRBJ1-5; D not certain. Germline V gene sequence: CDR1 SGHTA, CDR2 FQGNSA. The CDR3 is 15 amino acids. Trimming stripped 1 base from V and 3 bases from J, with 10 bases between. CDR3 bases: TGTGCCAGCAGCTTAGTCGAGAGTCCCAATCAGCCCCAGCATTTT. Translation: CASSLVESPNQPQHF.

This chain connects TRBV15 to TRBJ2-1; D may be TRBD1 (6 bases). The V gene lost 5 bases and the J gene lost 3 bases, with 14 bases spanning the gap. CDR3 length: 15 residues. In germline, CDR1 is LNHNV, CDR2 YYDKDF (reference sequence). The CDR3 DNA sequence: TGTGCCACCAGCTCCAAACTGGACAGCTACAATGAGCAGTTCTTC. Translated, it gives CATSSKLDSYNEQFF.

Relative to its sample, this clone is medium-sized. Compared with germline, one end of the junction differs, possibly owing to a read error. V is TRBV7-7 and J is TRBJ1-3, with TRBD1 identical over 9 bases. The CDR3 extends over 15 amino acids. Germline CDR1 and CDR2: SSHAT and FNYEAQ (reference sequence). For the CDR3, the DNA is TGTGCTAGCAGCTTAGGGACAGGGACCGGAAACACCATATATTTT. Its protein is CASSLGTGTGNTIYF.

This rearrangement joins TRBV21-1 to TRBJ1-1. TRBV21-1 counts as a pseudogene. The CDR3 covers 14 residues. DNA of the CDR3: TGTGCCAGCAGCAAAGAACCGGTGAACACTGAAGCTTTCTTT. Its translation is CASSKEPVNTEAFF.

The J gene is TRBJ1-6, the V gene TRBV5-1, with D perhaps TRBD1 (6 bases). The CDR3 loop spans 12 amino acids. V lost 5 bases, J lost 7 bases, and 7 bases lay in between. Germline lookup yields CDR1 SGHRS and CDR2 YFSETQ. This chain's CDR3 is CASRDRNSPLHF. CDR3 nucleotide sequence: TGCGCCAGCAGGGACAGAAATTCACCCCTCCACTTT.

V and J are TRBV27 and TRBJ2-3; TRBD1 agrees at 7 bases. Germline V gene data show CDR1 as MNHEY and CDR2 as SMNVEV (reference sequence). Losses at the gene ends were 7 bases for V and 2 bases for J; bases not matched to a gene: 9. CDR3 length: 15 amino acids. In nucleotides, the CDR3 is TGTGCCAGCATCCCAGTAAGGGGGCCCACAGATACGCAGTATTTT. Protein: CASIPVRGPTDTQYF.

This chain connects TRBV19 to TRBJ1-2, with TRBD1 matching over 7 bases. Germline V gene sequence: CDR1 LNHDA, CDR2 SQIVND (reference sequence). Trimming at V came to 4 bases and at J to 4 bases, leaving 9 bases not matched to a gene. CDR3 length equals 15 residues. The CDR3 reads CASSTRQGSIYGYTF. CDR3 bases: TGTGCCAGTAGTACCCGACAGGGTTCGATCTATGGCTACACCTTC.

V is TRBV12-5 and J is TRBJ1-1; 7 bases map to TRBD1. Germline V CDR1 and CDR2: LGHNT, FRNRAP. Trimming cost V 4 bases and J 11 bases; bases outside gene matches: 10. The CDR3 extends over 13 amino acids. Written as DNA, the CDR3 is TGTGCTAGTGGTTCACCGGGACAGCTCCCCGCTTTCTTT. It specifies CASGSPGQLPAFF.

The rearrangement links TRBV6-5 to TRBJ1-2; no clear D gene. The length of the CDR3 is 15 residues. Trimming took off 2 bases at V and 1 base at J, with 11 bases between the two ends. Germline V lookup: CDR1 MNHEY, CDR2 SVGAGI. In DNA form, the CDR3 reads TGTGCCAGCAGTTACGGCGCAGGAATTAACTATGGCTACACCTTC. Translation: CASSYGAGINYGYTF.

This clone has just a few counts. CDR3 bases: TGTGCCAGCAGCAAAGGGGAGGCCCTGTTGGTATCGGATGGCTACACCTTC. Protein: CASSKGEALLVSDGYTF. This chain connects TRBV21-1 to TRBJ1-2. TRBV21-1 is a pseudogene locus. The CDR3 sequence is 17 residues long.

This sequence joins TRBV5-1 and TRBJ2-5; unclear D gene. Trimming took 0 bases from V and 4 from J, leaving 7 bases between them. The CDR3 is 13 residues long. Germline CDR1 SGHRS, CDR2 YFSETQ. The CDR3 region has the DNA TGCGCCAGCAGCTTGGTCCCGCGAGAGACCCAGTACTTC. Translating it yields CASSLVPRETQYF.

The chain joins TRBV5-1 to TRBJ1-2; 10 bases line up with TRBD1. With V trimmed by 0 bases and J by 8 bases, 4 bases remained unmatched. This CDR3 region has 14 residues. The V gene's germline CDR1 is SGHRS and CDR2 YFSETQ. CDR3 sequence: CASSLAGQGFGYTF. CDR3 nucleotides: TGCGCCAGCAGCTTGGCGGGACAGGGGTTCGGCTACACCTTC.